This T cell receptor (beta chain) was profiled in a study of blood T cell repertoires in COVID-19. Across the study: Material from acute and convalescent COVID-19 was sourced from the United States, Italy and Spain. PBMCs, B-cell-depleted T cells, or T cells provided the cDNA or gDNA that made up the material.

Authors' methods: The assay estimated nucleated cells by amplifying reference gene primers. Clones were sequenced by immunoSEQ multiplex PCR, and TCRdb holds only the in-frame ones, with some missing. V and J calls and clone size are as listed in that table; D and trimming were resolved from the DNA. The data contain about 190,000 clones, approximately 80% of them singletons. In this sample, this clone turned up a few times. The CDR3 contains 13 residues. V was trimmed by 8 bases and J by 4 bases, leaving 14 bases between them. The germline CDR1 and CDR2 sequences are MDHEN and SYDVKM. This receptor was identified in a woman aged 45-59 years with acute or convalescent COVID-19. The rearrangement uses TRBV28 and TRBJ1-2; D ambiguous. Sequencing was carried out using peripheral blood. The CDR3 sequence is CASVGGPPYGYTF. CDR3 nucleotides: TGTGCCAGCGTAGGAGGACCCCCCTATGGCTACACCTTC.